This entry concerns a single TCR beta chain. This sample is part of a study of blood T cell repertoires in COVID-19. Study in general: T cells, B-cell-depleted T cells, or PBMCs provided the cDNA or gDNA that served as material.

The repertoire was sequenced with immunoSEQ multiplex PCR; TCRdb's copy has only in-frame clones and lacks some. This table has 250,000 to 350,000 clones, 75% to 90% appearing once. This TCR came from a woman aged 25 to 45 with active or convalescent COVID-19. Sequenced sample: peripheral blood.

The CDR3 region is CASSEAPRSGNTIYF. The CDR3 DNA reads TGTGCCAGCAGTGAGGCCCCTCGCTCTGGAAACACCATATATTTT. The chain links TRBV2 to TRBJ1-3; D unclear. This CDR3 region has 15 residues. CDR1 and CDR2 (germline): SNHLY, FYNNEI. V lost 3 bases, J lost 0 bases, and 9 bases lay in between. Filled out from reference TRBV2 and TRBJ1-3, the complete variable domain reads EPEVTQTPSHQVTQMGQEVILRCVPISNHLYFYWYRQILGQKVEFLVSFYNNEISEKSEIFDDQFSVERPDGSNFTLKIRSTKLEDSAMYFCASSEAPRSGNTIYFGEGSWLTVV.